This T cell receptor (beta chain) is from a study of PD-1 blockade in classical Hodgkin lymphoma. Study background: Patients got intravenous nivolumab 3 mg/kg every 2 weeks. Notes on the study in general: Nivolumab initiated under 1 year post-ASCT led to patient exclusion. CD4+ TCR diversity, unlike CD8+, rose significantly by C4D1.

In regard to this clone: The antigen is not known.

There was relapse after autologous stem cell transplantation in every patient, and there was variation in brentuximab vedotin exposure. Patients reached a best response of complete response, partial response or progressive disease. Sequencing used immunoSEQ multiplex PCR; TCRdb keeps in-frame clones, though not all of them. The table records 55,000 to 65,000 clones, roughly nine tenths of them present only once. The CDR3 has 15 amino acids. Germline loops: CDR1 KGHSH, CDR2 LQKENI. Between the trimmed V and J ends, which lost 0 bases and 0 bases, there was a span of 8 bases. The TCR comes from a human donor with classical Hodgkin lymphoma. The sample in question was peripheral blood mononuclear cells (PBMCs), obtained at baseline. The rearrangement joins TRBV18 to TRBJ1-1; the D is unclear. CDR3 DNA sequence: TGTGCCAGCTCACCACCGCAGGTCTTGAACACTGAAGCTTTCTTT. Encoded protein: CASSPPQVLNTEAFF.